These 14 T cell receptor beta chains were sequenced from one sample in a study of blood T cell repertoires in COVID-19. TCRdb's copy holds only in-frame clones and misses some; the assay was immunoSEQ multiplex PCR. The sample holds about 140,000 clones, 76% seen once. Material for sequencing was peripheral blood. These receptors all stem from a woman older than 75 with active or convalescent COVID-19.

The chain's CDR3 is CASSLAGLLNTGELFF. The CDR3 DNA follows: TGTGCCAGCAGCCTGGCGGGACTCCTTAACACCGGGGAGCTGTTTTTT. This rearrangement joins TRBV14 to TRBJ2-2, with a tentative D call TRBD2 (6 bases). V dropped 4 bases and J dropped 2 bases, with 14 bases sitting between them. Germline CDR1 reads SGHDN; CDR2 reads FVKESK. The CDR3 spans 16 residues. The variable domain in full, completed from reference TRBV14 and TRBJ2-2, reads EAGVTQFPSHSVIEKGQTVTLRCDPISGHDNLYWYRRVMGKEIKFLLHFVKESKQDESGMPNNRFLAERTGGTYSTLKVQPAELEDSGVYFCASSLAGLLNTGELFFGEGSRLTVL.

The chain recombines TRBV29-1 with TRBJ1-5; D is perhaps TRBD1 (6 bases). The ends were cut back, 6 bases at V and 2 bases at J, with 14 bases in the middle. CDR1 and CDR2 (germline): SQVTM, ANQGSEA. The CDR3 extends over 14 amino acids. CDR3 region: CSVRNAGGNQPQHF. The CDR3, as DNA: TGCAGCGTCAGAAATGCAGGGGGCAATCAGCCCCAGCATTTT. Full variable domain (outside the CDR3, taken from reference TRBV29-1 and TRBJ1-5): SAVISQKPSRDICQRGTSLTIQCQVDSQVTMMFWYRQQPGQSLTLIATANQGSEATYESGFVIDKFPISRPNLTFSTLTVSNMSPEDSSIYLCSVRNAGGNQPQHFGDGTRLSIL.

The chain carries TRBV3-1 (or the pseudogene TRBV3-2) and TRBJ2-1, with 7 bases aligning to TRBD2. CDR3 length equals 16 residues. Germline trimming cut 1 base from V and 5 bases from J; bases unmatched to any gene: 8. From germline, CDR1 is LGHDT and CDR2 YNNKEL (reference sequence). CDR3 sequence reads: CASSQVSGGSDNEQFF. Written as DNA, the CDR3 is TGTGCCAGCAGCCAAGTCTCGGGGGGATCGGACAATGAGCAGTTCTTC.

The V call is TRBV28, the J call TRBJ1-6; TRBD1 matches 7 bases. Trimming took 2 bases from V and 0 from J; bases not matched to a gene: 4. The germline V gene encodes CDR1 MDHEN and CDR2 SYDVKM. The CDR3 is 17 residues long. CDR3 amino acids: CASSLGTASSYNSPLHF. The CDR3 DNA is TGTGCCAGCAGTTTAGGGACAGCGAGCTCCTATAATTCACCCCTCCACTTT.

This clone turned up a few times. In DNA form, the CDR3 reads TGTGCCAGCAGTTTATTATCCTTTCGAGGGATCCTTAATTCACCCCTCCACTTT. Its protein product is CASSLLSFRGILNSPLHF. This chain connects TRBV28 to TRBJ1-6, with D uncertain. V lost 1 base, J lost 6 bases, and 19 bases lay in between. The CDR3 has 18 amino acids. Germline-derived CDR1 and CDR2 are MDHEN and SYDVKM.

V is TRBV12-5 and J is TRBJ2-1; TRBD1 matches at 8 bases. The CDR3 contains 15 residues. Germline V gives CDR1 LGHNT, CDR2 FRNRAP. The trim removed 5 bases at V and 3 bases at J, leaving 6 bases unmatched. CDR3: CASGPGQGNYNEQFF. CDR3 DNA: TGTGCTAGTGGTCCCGGACAGGGCAACTACAATGAGCAGTTCTTC.

This clone was counted ten times or more. V usage is TRBV19 and J usage is TRBJ1-1; a weak D match, TRBD1 (6 bases). This CDR3 contains 14 residues. The V end lost 2 bases, the J end lost 4 bases, and 11 bases lay between the germline ends. Germline V gene lookup returns CDR1 LNHDA and CDR2 SQIVND (reference sequence). The DNA for the CDR3 is TGTGCCAGTAGTATATACCCAGGGGTCACTGAAGCTTTCTTT. It specifies CASSIYPGVTEAFF.

The gene calls are TRBV27 and TRBJ1-2; 10 bases map to TRBD1. CDR1 is MNHEY and CDR2 is SMNVEV in the germline V gene (reference sequence). The CDR3 extends over 13 amino acids. V shed 6 bases, J shed 7 bases, and the junction held 5 bases outside the gene matches. The chain's CDR3 is CASRPTGGVGYTF. CDR3 nucleotide sequence: TGTGCCAGCAGACCGACAGGGGGCGTTGGCTACACCTTC.

The V call is TRBV28, the J call TRBJ2-4; maybe TRBD1 (6 bases). Trimming removed 7 bases from V and 0 bases from J, with 13 bases in between. The germline V gene encodes CDR1 MDHEN and CDR2 SYDVKM. The CDR3 is 15 residues long. The CDR3 is CASTRGGLAKNIQYF. The CDR3 DNA follows: TGTGCCAGCACCCGAGGGGGTCTAGCCAAAAACATTCAGTACTTC.

The J gene is TRBJ1-2, the V gene TRBV12-5, with 10 bases identical to TRBD1. From germline, CDR1 is LGHNT and CDR2 FRNRAP. V trimming: 4 bases; J trimming: 0 bases; junction bases outside the gene matches: 2. The CDR3 extends over 15 amino acids. The CDR3 spells CASGSGQGANYGYTF. The CDR3 DNA is TGTGCTAGTGGTTCCGGACAGGGGGCTAACTATGGCTACACCTTC.

The V and J genes are TRBV19 and TRBJ2-6; D is undetermined. This CDR3 is 13 amino acids long. Trimming pared 3 bases from V and 4 bases from J, leaving 4 bases between. The V gene's germline CDR1 is LNHDA and CDR2 SQIVND (reference sequence). The DNA for the CDR3 is TGTGCCAGTAGTATCCAGGGGGCCAACGTCCTGACTTTC. Translation gives CASSIQGANVLTF.

The chain combines TRBV3-1 (or the pseudogene TRBV3-2) with TRBJ1-2; unclear D gene. CDR3 length: 15 amino acids. Germline CDR1 is LGHDT and CDR2 is YNNKEL (reference sequence). V lost 1 base and J lost 0, with 9 bases in between. CDR3: CASSQGTAANYGYTF. In DNA, the CDR3 is TGTGCCAGCAGCCAAGGAACAGCTGCTAACTATGGCTACACCTTC.

V and J are TRBV29-1 and TRBJ2-7; D possibly corresponds to TRBD2 (5 bases). Germline CDR1 reads SQVTM; CDR2 reads ANQGSEA. The CDR3 has 13 residues. With 6 bases removed from V and 0 bases from J, the gap between germline ends came to 12 bases. CDR3 sequence: CSVVDGISYEQYF. The CDR3, as DNA: TGCAGCGTGGTGGACGGGATCTCCTACGAGCAGTACTTC.

V usage is TRBV24-1 and J usage is TRBJ2-2; TRBD1 aligns across 7 bases. The CDR3 is 19 residues long. Germline CDR1 and CDR2: KGHDR and SFDVKD. V was clipped by 6 bases and J by 5 bases; unmatched bases: 20. The CDR3 spells CATSPPMGRQGKLTGELFF. In nucleotides, the CDR3 is TGTGCCACCAGTCCACCGATGGGGCGACAGGGAAAGCTAACCGGGGAGCTGTTTTTT.